Listed below are T cell receptor beta chains from one sample, sequenced in a study of blood T cell repertoires in COVID-19. Only in-frame clones appear in the TCRdb table, and some are missing; sequencing was by immunoSEQ multiplex PCR. The profile shows a few hundred thousand clones, around 85% of them singletons. Sample: peripheral blood. Receptors were obtained from a woman aged 65 to 85 with acute or convalescent COVID-19. The CDR3 runs from the conserved cysteine through the conserved F or W. The order of the fields is clone size, J gene, V gene, CDR3 length, D gene, CDR3 DNA, CDR3 protein. The D gene is left open where the match is weak. Size is stated for part of the rows, as once, few or many counts, or as a class when the clone is expanded.

size: .
J: TRBJ2-2
V: TRBV19
length: 17
D: TRBD2
DNA: TGTGCCAGTAGTCGGACGACTAGCGGGCGGAACACCGGGGAGCTGTTTTTT
CDR3: CASSRTTSGRNTGELFF

size: once
J: TRBJ1-4
V: TRBV2
length: 16
D: .
DNA: TGTGCCAGCACATTGACTCCTCCCGGGTTAAGTGAAAAACTGTTTTTT
CDR3: CASTLTPPGLSEKLFF

size: .
J: TRBJ1-2
V: TRBV14
length: 15
D: TRBD1
DNA: TGTGCCAGCAGCCCCCGGGACAGGGTTTATGGTGGCTACACCTTC
CDR3: CASSPRDRVYGGYTF

size: few
J: TRBJ1-1
V: TRBV7-3
length: 13
D: .
DNA: TGTGCCAGCAGCCTGACAGGGAACACTGAAGCTTTCTTT
CDR3: CASSLTGNTEAFF

size: .
J: TRBJ1-2
V: TRBV20-1
length: 13
D: .
DNA: TGCAGTGCTAGTCCCGGGACTGACTATGGCTACACCTTC
CDR3: CSASPGTDYGYTF

size: once
J: TRBJ1-6
V: TRBV30
length: 13
D: .
DNA: TGTGCCTGGCATAGGGGGACTAATTCACCCCTCCACTTT
CDR3: CAWHRGTNSPLHF

size: .
J: TRBJ2-3
V: TRBV19
length: 15
D: .
DNA: TGTGCCAGTAGTATTGGGGGGTACAGCACAGATACGCAGTATTTT
CDR3: CASSIGGYSTDTQYF

size: .
J: TRBJ1-1
V: TRBV12-5
length: 12
D: TRBD1
DNA: TGTGCTAGTGGTTTGGGACAGGGTGGCGCTTTCTTT
CDR3: CASGLGQGGAFF

size: once
J: TRBJ1-1
V: TRBV6-2/TRBV6-3
length: 15
D: .
DNA: TGTGCCAGCAGTTACGCCTCGACAGGCGGAACTGAAGCTTTCTTT
CDR3: CASSYASTGGTEAFF

size: .
J: TRBJ1-6
V: TRBV19
length: 15
D: .
DNA: TGTGCCAGTAGTACACTACAGGGTTCAGATTCACCCCTCCACTTT
CDR3: CASSTLQGSDSPLHF

size: .
J: TRBJ1-1
V: TRBV18
length: 15
D: TRBD1
DNA: TGTGCCAGCTCACCAGGGACAGTAATGAACACTGAAGCTTTCTTT
CDR3: CASSPGTVMNTEAFF

size: .
J: TRBJ1-2
V: TRBV11-2
length: 14
D: TRBD1
DNA: TGTGCCAGCAGCAACCGGGACAGGACTATGGGCTACACCTTC
CDR3: CASSNRDRTMGYTF

size: few
J: TRBJ1-5
V: TRBV3-1/TRBV3-2
length: 15
D: .
DNA: TGTGCCAGCAGCCAGGGTTGGCAGGCTGGACAGCCCCAGCATTTT
CDR3: CASSQGWQAGQPQHF

size: once
J: TRBJ1-2
V: TRBV9
length: 12
D: TRBD1
DNA: TGTGCCAGCAGAAGGGACAGCTATGGCTACACCTTC
CDR3: CASRRDSYGYTF

size: once
J: TRBJ1-1
V: TRBV15
length: 12
D: .
DNA: TGTGCCACCAGCAGAGATCGCCGGGGGGCTTTCTTT
CDR3: CATSRDRRGAFF

size: .
J: TRBJ2-3
V: TRBV12-3/TRBV12-4
length: 13
D: .
DNA: TGTGCCAGCAACCAGGGACTCCCAGATACGCAGTATTTT
CDR3: CASNQGLPDTQYF

size: .
J: TRBJ2-5
V: TRBV27
length: 17
D: TRBD1
DNA: TGTGCCAGCCCCTATAACCCTCCCGGACAGGGGCAAGAGACCCAGTACTTC
CDR3: CASPYNPPGQGQETQYF

size: .
J: TRBJ1-2
V: TRBV24-1
length: 16
D: TRBD1
DNA: TGTGCCACCAGTGACCGCGGACAGGGGGCTAACTATGGCTACACCTTC
CDR3: CATSDRGQGANYGYTF

size: .
J: TRBJ1-6
V: TRBV10-1
length: 13
D: TRBD1
DNA: TGCGCCGGCAACGGGACAGTAAATTCACCCCTCCACTTT
CDR3: CAGNGTVNSPLHF

size: .
J: TRBJ1-6
V: TRBV10-3
length: 15
D: .
DNA: TGTGCCATCAGGACCTCAACTCAGGGTAATTCACCCCTCCACTTT
CDR3: CAIRTSTQGNSPLHF

size: .
J: TRBJ2-2
V: TRBV5-6
length: 15
D: TRBD1
DNA: TGTGCCAGCAGCGGGGGACAGGGAAGGACCGGGGAGCTGTTTTTT
CDR3: CASSGGQGRTGELFF

size: .
J: TRBJ1-2
V: TRBV3-1/TRBV3-2
length: 13
D: TRBD1
DNA: TGTGCCAGCAGCGACAGGGGACGGGGGGGCTACACCTTC
CDR3: CASSDRGRGGYTF

size: .
J: TRBJ2-3
V: TRBV18
length: 12
D: .
DNA: TGTGCCAGCTCATCCAACACAGATACGCAGTATTTT
CDR3: CASSSNTDTQYF

size: .
J: TRBJ2-7
V: TRBV27
length: 13
D: .
DNA: TGTGCCAGCAGCCAGGGCGATCCTACAGAGCAGTACTTC
CDR3: CASSQGDPTEQYF

size: .
J: TRBJ2-2
V: TRBV13
length: 19
D: TRBD2
DNA: TGTGCCAGCAGCCCCGGACTAGCGGGGGGCCCCCGAAGGGCCGGGGAGCTGTTTTTT
CDR3: CASSPGLAGGPRRAGELFF

size: .
J: TRBJ2-4
V: TRBV6-5
length: 15
D: TRBD1
DNA: TGTGCCAGCAGCCAGACAGGGTTGGACAAAAACATTCAGTACTTC
CDR3: CASSQTGLDKNIQYF

size: .
J: TRBJ2-5
V: TRBV6-5
length: 14
D: TRBD1
DNA: TGTGCCAGCAATCGACAGGGGATCGCCGAGACCCAGTACTTC
CDR3: CASNRQGIAETQYF